The clone carrying this T cell receptor (beta chain) appeared many times. Its antigen remains unknown. Amplified TCR beta CDR3 regions derived from RNA transcripts. A set of HTBI primers served as the primers for a first-round RT-PCR of the TCR CDR3. TCRdb itself ran the multiplex PCR reads through MiXCR, one entry per CDR3 protein. Counted here are around 500,000 distinct CDR3 sequences, approximately 15% occurring once; the ten biggest clones make up over 15%. The data stem from a study of T cells in Graves' hyperthyroidism and ophthalmopathy. General study findings and limits: The model identified upcoming ophthalmopathy a median approximately six months ahead of onset.

The sample taken for sequencing was blood. This clonotype was obtained from a young woman with Graves' hyperthyroidism.

CDR3 bases: TGCGCCAGCAGCCAACCCATGGGACGGAAAGAAGCTTTCTTT. Its protein is CASSQPMGRKEAFF. This chain connects TRBV4-1 to TRBJ1-1, with D perhaps TRBD1 (5 bases). V lost 2 bases, J lost 8 bases, and 15 bases lay in between. In germline, CDR1 is MGHRA, CDR2 YSYEKL. The CDR3 is 14 residues long.